This T cell receptor (beta chain) was captured by sequencing in a study of cytomegalovirus exposure and HLA in healthy donors. The CDR3 extends over 15 amino acids. Trimming removed 4 bases from V and 7 bases from J; junction bases left unmatched: 9. Germline CDR1 SGHTA, CDR2 FQGTGA. Notes on this clone: No antigen is known for it.

Broader study findings: The study labeled under 200 TCR beta chains cytomegalovirus-associated.

Healthy donors of bone marrow made up the group. With 60 Vbeta and 13 Jbeta primers, the PCR was carried out. Assay used: immunoSEQ multiplex PCR; TCRdb lists only in-frame clones, some missing. This sample carries around 140,000 clones, approximately 70% of them seen once, and the ten largest clones take around 1.6%. The source of this sequence is a woman aged 18 to 35 in good health and CMV-seronegative. The rearrangement uses TRBV7-3 and TRBJ2-7, with 11 bases aligning to TRBD2. Source material: PBMCs. The CDR3 is CASSSGPLAGGEQYF. Written as DNA, the CDR3 is TGTGCCAGCAGCTCAGGGCCTCTAGCGGGGGGTGAGCAGTACTTC. The full variable domain, in which reference TRBV7-3 and TRBJ2-7 provide the parts outside the CDR3, is GAGVSQTPSNKVTEKGKYVELRCDPISGHTALYWYRQSLGQGPEFLIYFQGTGAADDSGLPNDRFFAVRPEGSVSTLKIQRTERGDSAVYLCASSSGPLAGGEQYFGPGTRLTVT.